The rows below give T cell receptor beta chains drawn from one sample of a study of shared clonotypes between healthy human individuals. Data came from immunoSEQ multiplex PCR; TCRdb stores just in-frame clones and leaves some out. The data show about 2 million clones, 85% to 95% seen once. Sample: naive CD8+ T cells sorted from blood. These TCRs come from a man between 18 and 35 years old in good health. Both conserved end residues are part of each CDR3. Fields, in order: clone size, D gene, V gene, J gene, CDR3 DNA, CDR3 protein. A D gene is named only where the DNA matches it firmly. The listing skips clone size in some rows; elsewhere it reads once, few, many or a size class.

size: -; D: -; V: TRBV5-6; J: TRBJ2-7; DNA: TGTGCCAGCAACCCTCGGGGGAGCTCCTACGAGCAGTACTTC; CDR3: CASNPRGSSYEQYF
size: few; D: -; V: TRBV9; J: TRBJ2-1; DNA: TGTGCCAGCAGCGTAGAAGGGGGAGGCACCAATGACAATGAGCAGTTCTTC; CDR3: CASSVEGGGTNDNEQFF
size: -; D: -; V: TRBV11-2; J: TRBJ1-6; DNA: TGTGCCAGCAGTCTCTGGACGGACAATTCACCCCTCCACTTT; CDR3: CASSLWTDNSPLHF
size: -; D: -; V: TRBV5-4; J: TRBJ2-7; DNA: TGTGCCAGCAGCTTGTTAACCTACGAGCAGTACTTC; CDR3: CASSLLTYEQYF
size: -; D: -; V: TRBV11-3; J: TRBJ2-7; DNA: TGTGCCAGCAGCTTAGGCACATCCTACGAGCAGTACTTC; CDR3: CASSLGTSYEQYF
size: -; D: -; V: TRBV9; J: TRBJ2-3; DNA: TGTGCCAGCAGCGTAGCGGTTAGCACAGATACGCAGTATTTT; CDR3: CASSVAVSTDTQYF
size: -; D: -; V: TRBV6-5; J: TRBJ2-3; DNA: TGTGCCAGCAGTTATACGGGGGCAGATACGCAGTATTTT; CDR3: CASSYTGADTQYF
size: -; D: -; V: TRBV6-5; J: TRBJ1-1; DNA: TGTGCCAGCAGCCCCAATGAGGGCGCAGCTTTCTTT; CDR3: CASSPNEGAAFF
size: -; D: -; V: TRBV7-9; J: TRBJ2-7; DNA: TGTGCCAGCAGCTCCGGCCTGGGCGAGCAGTACTTC; CDR3: CASSSGLGEQYF
size: -; D: -; V: TRBV7-9; J: TRBJ2-3; DNA: TGTGCCAGCAGCCCTTGGGAAGATACGCAGTATTTT; CDR3: CASSPWEDTQYF
size: -; D: TRBD1; V: TRBV7-9; J: TRBJ2-3; DNA: TGTGCCAGCAGCTTAGGACAGGGTTCTACGCAGTATTTT; CDR3: CASSLGQGSTQYF
size: -; D: -; V: TRBV30; J: TRBJ2-7; DNA: TGTGCCTGGAGTGTACGGCACATTTACGAGCAGTACTTC; CDR3: CAWSVRHIYEQYF
size: -; D: -; V: TRBV7-9; J: TRBJ2-7; DNA: TGTGCCAGCAGCCCTGCCCGGGACACTTTCCTCGAGCAGTACTTC; CDR3: CASSPARDTFLEQYF
size: -; D: -; V: TRBV7-6; J: TRBJ2-7; DNA: TGTGCCAGCAGCTTAGCGGGGGCTGCAGCCGAGCAGTACTTC; CDR3: CASSLAGAAAEQYF
size: -; D: -; V: TRBV21-1; J: TRBJ2-2; DNA: TGTGCCAACCCCCAGGCCGTTCTGAACACCGGGGAGCTGTTTTTT; CDR3: CANPQAVLNTGELFF
size: -; D: -; V: TRBV19; J: TRBJ1-1; DNA: TGTGCCAGTAGTATAGATCCGGGGCGGGAAACAGGATGGAGCACTGAAGCTTTCTTT; CDR3: CASSIDPGRETGWSTEAFF
size: few; D: -; V: TRBV2; J: TRBJ1-2; DNA: TGTGCCAGCAGTGACCCCCACTATGGCTACACCTTC; CDR3: CASSDPHYGYTF
size: -; D: -; V: TRBV6-4; J: TRBJ2-1; DNA: TGTGCCAGCAGTGACGGAGCCCGATTTCTTAATGAGCAGTTCTTC; CDR3: CASSDGARFLNEQFF